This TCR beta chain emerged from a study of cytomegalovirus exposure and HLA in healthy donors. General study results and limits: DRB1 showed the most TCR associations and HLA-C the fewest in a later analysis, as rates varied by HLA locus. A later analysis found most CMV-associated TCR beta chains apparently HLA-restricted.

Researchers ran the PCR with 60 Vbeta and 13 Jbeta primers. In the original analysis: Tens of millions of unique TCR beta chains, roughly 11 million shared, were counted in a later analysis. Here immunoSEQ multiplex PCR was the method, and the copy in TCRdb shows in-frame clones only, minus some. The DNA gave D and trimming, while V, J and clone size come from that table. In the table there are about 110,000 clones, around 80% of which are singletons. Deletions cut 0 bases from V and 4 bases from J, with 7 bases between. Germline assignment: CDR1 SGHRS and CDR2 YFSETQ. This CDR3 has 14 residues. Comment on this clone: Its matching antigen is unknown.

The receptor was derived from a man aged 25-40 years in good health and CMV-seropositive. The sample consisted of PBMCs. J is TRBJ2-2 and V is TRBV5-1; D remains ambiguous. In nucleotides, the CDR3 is TGCGCCAGCAGCTTGGGGCAGGCCACCGGGGAGCTGTTTTTT. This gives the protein CASSLGQATGELFF.